This T cell receptor (beta chain) was captured by sequencing in a study of post-analysis software for immune sequencing data. Findings of the study overall: Patients had higher frequencies than controls of about 5 TRBV segments, including TRBV5-6, TRBV5-1 and TRBV20-1. Normalized Chao1 diversity was significantly reduced in patients versus controls.

The CDR3 has 12 amino acids. From germline, CDR1 is SQVTM and CDR2 ANQGSEA. The V end lost 4 bases, the J end lost 8 bases, and 14 bases lay between the germline ends. Details on this clonotype: Its antigen is not known.

Researchers reported that TCR beta cDNA libraries carried unique molecular identifiers. TCRdb reanalysed the PCR reads using MiXCR and keeps one entry per CDR3 protein. Seen here are roughly 800,000 distinct CDR3 sequences, roughly 30% observed once, and the top ten hold more than 0.45%. Sequencing was performed on blood. This TCR derives from a girl aged 10-17 years with multiple sclerosis. The genes are TRBV29-1 and TRBJ1-2, with D possibly TRBD1 on 6 matching bases. The CDR3 loop is CSVVPRGEGYTF. The CDR3 DNA follows: TGCAGCGTTGTCCCCAGGGGAGAGGGCTACACCTTC.